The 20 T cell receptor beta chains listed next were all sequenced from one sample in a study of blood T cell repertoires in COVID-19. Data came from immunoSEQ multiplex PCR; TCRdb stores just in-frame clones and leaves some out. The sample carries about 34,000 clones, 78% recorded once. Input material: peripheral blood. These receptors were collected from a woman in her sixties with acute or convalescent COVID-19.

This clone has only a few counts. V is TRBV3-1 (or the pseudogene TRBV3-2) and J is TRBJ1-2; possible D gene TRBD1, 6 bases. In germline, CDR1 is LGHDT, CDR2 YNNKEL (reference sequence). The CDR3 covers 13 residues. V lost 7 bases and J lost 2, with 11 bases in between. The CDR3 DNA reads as TGTGCCAGCAAGGACAGAAAGAACTATGGCTACACCTTC. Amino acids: CASKDRKNYGYTF.

The CDR3 region is CAISEGQYYGYTF. CDR3 bases: TGTGCCATCAGTGAGGGACAGTACTATGGCTACACCTTC. The gene calls are TRBV10-3 and TRBJ1-2; maybe TRBD1 (6 bases). Trimming left V 2 bases short and J 3 bases short, with 7 bases between. Germline V gene sequence: CDR1 ENHRY, CDR2 SYGVKD. The CDR3 loop spans 13 amino acids.

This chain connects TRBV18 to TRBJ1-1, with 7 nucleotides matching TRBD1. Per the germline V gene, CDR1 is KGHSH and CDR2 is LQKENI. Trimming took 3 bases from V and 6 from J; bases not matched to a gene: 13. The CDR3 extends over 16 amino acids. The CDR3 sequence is CASSPPTRDRAAEAFF. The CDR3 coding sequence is TGTGCCAGCTCACCCCCTACTCGCGACAGGGCGGCTGAAGCTTTCTTT. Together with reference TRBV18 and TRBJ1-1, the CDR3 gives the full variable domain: NAGVMQNPRHLVRRRGQEARLRCSPMKGHSHVYWYRQLPEEGLKFMVYLQKENIIDESGMPKERFSAEFPKEGPSILRIQQVVRGDSAAYFCASSPPTRDRAAEAFFGQGTRLTVV.

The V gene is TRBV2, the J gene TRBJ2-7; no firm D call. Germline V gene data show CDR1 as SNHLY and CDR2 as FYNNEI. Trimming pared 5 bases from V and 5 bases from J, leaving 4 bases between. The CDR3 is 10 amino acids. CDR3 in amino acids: CASSIDEQYF. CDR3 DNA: TGTGCCAGCAGTATAGACGAGCAGTACTTC. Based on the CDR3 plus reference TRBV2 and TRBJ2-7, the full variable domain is EPEVTQTPSHQVTQMGQEVILRCVPISNHLYFYWYRQILGQKVEFLVSFYNNEISEKSEIFDDQFSVERPDGSNFTLKIRSTKLEDSAMYFCASSIDEQYFGPGTRLTVT.

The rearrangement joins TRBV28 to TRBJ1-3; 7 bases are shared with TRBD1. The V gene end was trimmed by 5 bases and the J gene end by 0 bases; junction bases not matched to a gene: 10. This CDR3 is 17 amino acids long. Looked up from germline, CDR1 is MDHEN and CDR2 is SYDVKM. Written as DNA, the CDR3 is TGTGCCAGCAGTCCCTCTGACAGGGCCTTCTCTGGAAACACCATATATTTT. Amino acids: CASSPSDRAFSGNTIYF.

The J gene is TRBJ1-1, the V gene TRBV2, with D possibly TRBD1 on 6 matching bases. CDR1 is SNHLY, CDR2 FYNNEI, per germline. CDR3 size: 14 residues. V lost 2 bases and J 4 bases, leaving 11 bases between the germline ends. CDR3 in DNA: TGTGCCAGCAGTGAACAGGGGCACGTCACTGAAGCTTTCTTT. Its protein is CASSEQGHVTEAFF.

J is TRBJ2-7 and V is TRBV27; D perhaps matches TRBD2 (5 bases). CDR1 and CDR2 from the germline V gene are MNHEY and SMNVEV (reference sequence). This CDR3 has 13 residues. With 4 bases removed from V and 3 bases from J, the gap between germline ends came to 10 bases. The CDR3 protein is CASSSGVYYEQYF. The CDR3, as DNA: TGTGCCAGCAGTTCCGGGGTTTACTACGAGCAGTACTTC.

This CDR3 reads CAWNRRDRGMITQYF. The CDR3 DNA sequence: TGTGCCTGGAACCGCCGGGACAGGGGTATGATTACGCAGTATTTT. V and J are TRBV30 and TRBJ2-3; 10 nucleotides match TRBD1. J was trimmed by 8 bases and V by 4 bases; bases with no gene match: 12. Germline V gives CDR1 GTSNPN, CDR2 SVGIG (reference sequence). The CDR3 covers 15 residues.

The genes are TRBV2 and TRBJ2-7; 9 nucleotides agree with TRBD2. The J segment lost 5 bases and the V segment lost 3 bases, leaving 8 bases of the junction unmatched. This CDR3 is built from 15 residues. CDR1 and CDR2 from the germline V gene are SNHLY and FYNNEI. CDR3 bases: TGTGCCAGCAGTGACCTGGGCGGGGGGGCGGACGAGCAGTACTTC. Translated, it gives CASSDLGGGADEQYF.

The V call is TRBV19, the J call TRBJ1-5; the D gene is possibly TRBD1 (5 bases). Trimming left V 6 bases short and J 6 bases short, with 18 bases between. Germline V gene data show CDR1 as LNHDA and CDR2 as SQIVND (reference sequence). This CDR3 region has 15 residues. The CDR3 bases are TGTGCCAGTAGGACCTTGGGTCAGGGCGTTCAGCCCCAGCATTTT. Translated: CASRTLGQGVQPQHF.

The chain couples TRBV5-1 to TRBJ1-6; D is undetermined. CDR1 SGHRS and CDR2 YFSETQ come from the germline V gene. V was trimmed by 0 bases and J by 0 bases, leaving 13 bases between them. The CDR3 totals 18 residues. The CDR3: CASSLGSLSSSYNSPLHF. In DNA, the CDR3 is TGCGCCAGCAGCTTGGGGTCCCTCTCGAGCTCCTATAATTCACCCCTCCACTTT.

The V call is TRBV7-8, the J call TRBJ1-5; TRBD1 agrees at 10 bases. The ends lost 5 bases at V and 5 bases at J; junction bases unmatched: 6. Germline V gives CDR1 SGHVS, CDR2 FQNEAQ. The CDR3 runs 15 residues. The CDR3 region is CASSRRQGAYQPQHF. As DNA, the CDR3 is TGTGCCAGCAGCCGCAGACAGGGGGCTTATCAGCCCCAGCATTTT. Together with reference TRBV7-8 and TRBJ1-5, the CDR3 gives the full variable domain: GAGVSQSPRYKVAKRGQDVALRCDPISGHVSLFWYQQALGQGPEFLTYFQNEAQLDKSGLPSDRFFAERPEGSVSTLKIQRTQQEDSAVYLCASSRRQGAYQPQHFGDGTRLSIL.

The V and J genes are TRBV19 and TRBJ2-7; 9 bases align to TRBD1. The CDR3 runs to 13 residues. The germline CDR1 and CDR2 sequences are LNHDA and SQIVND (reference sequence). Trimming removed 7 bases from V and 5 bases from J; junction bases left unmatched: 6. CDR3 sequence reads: CASNPGQGDEQYF. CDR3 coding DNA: TGTGCCAGTAATCCGGGACAGGGTGACGAGCAGTACTTC.

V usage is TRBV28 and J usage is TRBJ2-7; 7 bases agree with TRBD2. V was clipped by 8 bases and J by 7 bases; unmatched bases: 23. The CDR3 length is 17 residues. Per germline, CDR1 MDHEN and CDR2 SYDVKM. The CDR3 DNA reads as TGTGCCAGCCACCCATTTTTCATGGGGGAGGGCGGGGAGGAGCAGTACTTC. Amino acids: CASHPFFMGEGGEEQYF.

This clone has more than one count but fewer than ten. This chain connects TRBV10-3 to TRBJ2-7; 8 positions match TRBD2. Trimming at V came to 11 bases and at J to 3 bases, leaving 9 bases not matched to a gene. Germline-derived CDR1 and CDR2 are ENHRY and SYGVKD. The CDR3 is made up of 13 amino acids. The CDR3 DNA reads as TGTGCCGCTGCCCCCGGGACTAGCTACGAGCAGTACTTC. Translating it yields CAAAPGTSYEQYF.

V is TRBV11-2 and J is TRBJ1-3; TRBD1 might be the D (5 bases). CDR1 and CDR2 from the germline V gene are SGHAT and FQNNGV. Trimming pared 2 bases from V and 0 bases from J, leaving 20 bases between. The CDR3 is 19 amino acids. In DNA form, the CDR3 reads TGTGCCAGCAGCTTATCGGGGGGGTCTCCTACTCTCTCTGGAAACACCATATATTTT. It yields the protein CASSLSGGSPTLSGNTIYF.

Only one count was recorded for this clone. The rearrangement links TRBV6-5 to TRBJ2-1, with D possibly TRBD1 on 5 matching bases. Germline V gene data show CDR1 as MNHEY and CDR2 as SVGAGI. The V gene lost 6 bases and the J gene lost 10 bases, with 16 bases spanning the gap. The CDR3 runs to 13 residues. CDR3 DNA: TGTGCCAGCAGGGTTACGCAGGGTTTCGAGCAGTTCTTC. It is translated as CASRVTQGFEQFF.

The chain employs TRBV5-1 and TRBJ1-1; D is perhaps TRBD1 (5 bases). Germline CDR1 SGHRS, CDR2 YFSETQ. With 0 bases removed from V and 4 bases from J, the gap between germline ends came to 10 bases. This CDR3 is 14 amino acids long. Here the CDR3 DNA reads TGCGCCAGCAGCTTGGCAGGGATGAGCACTGAAGCTTTCTTT. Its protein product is CASSLAGMSTEAFF.

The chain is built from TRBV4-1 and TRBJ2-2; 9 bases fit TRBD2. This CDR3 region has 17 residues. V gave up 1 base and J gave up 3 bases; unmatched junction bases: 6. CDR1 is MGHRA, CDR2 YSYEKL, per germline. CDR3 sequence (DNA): TGCGCCAGCAGCCAAGGGGGAGCGGGGGGATACACCGGGGAGCTGTTTTTT. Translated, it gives CASSQGGAGGYTGELFF.

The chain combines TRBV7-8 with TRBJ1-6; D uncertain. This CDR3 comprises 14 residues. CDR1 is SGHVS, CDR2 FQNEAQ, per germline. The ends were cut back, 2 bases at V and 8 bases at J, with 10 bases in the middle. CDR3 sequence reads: CASSLFEAHSPLHF. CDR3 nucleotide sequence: TGTGCCAGCAGCTTATTTGAGGCCCATTCACCCCTCCACTTT.